The sequence of this TCR beta chain was determined in a study of T cells in localized non-small cell lung cancer. TCRdb's copy holds only in-frame clones and misses some; the assay was immunoSEQ multiplex PCR. The sample holds roughly 2,500 clones, about 29% seen once. The source is a woman between 35 and 70 years old with stage II squamous cell lung carcinoma. The sequencing here drew on normal lung tissue next to the tumor, taken before any cancer treatment.

The CDR3 region has the DNA TGTGCCAGCAGCCAGGGACAGGGGGCCGCTTTCTTT. Translating it yields CASSQGQGAAFF. The chain couples TRBV6-8 to TRBJ1-1; 12 nucleotides line up with TRBD1. This CDR3 has 12 residues. Germline V gives CDR1 MNHGY, CDR2 SAAAGT. With 6 bases clipped from V and 11 bases from J, the junction kept 4 bases outside the gene matches.